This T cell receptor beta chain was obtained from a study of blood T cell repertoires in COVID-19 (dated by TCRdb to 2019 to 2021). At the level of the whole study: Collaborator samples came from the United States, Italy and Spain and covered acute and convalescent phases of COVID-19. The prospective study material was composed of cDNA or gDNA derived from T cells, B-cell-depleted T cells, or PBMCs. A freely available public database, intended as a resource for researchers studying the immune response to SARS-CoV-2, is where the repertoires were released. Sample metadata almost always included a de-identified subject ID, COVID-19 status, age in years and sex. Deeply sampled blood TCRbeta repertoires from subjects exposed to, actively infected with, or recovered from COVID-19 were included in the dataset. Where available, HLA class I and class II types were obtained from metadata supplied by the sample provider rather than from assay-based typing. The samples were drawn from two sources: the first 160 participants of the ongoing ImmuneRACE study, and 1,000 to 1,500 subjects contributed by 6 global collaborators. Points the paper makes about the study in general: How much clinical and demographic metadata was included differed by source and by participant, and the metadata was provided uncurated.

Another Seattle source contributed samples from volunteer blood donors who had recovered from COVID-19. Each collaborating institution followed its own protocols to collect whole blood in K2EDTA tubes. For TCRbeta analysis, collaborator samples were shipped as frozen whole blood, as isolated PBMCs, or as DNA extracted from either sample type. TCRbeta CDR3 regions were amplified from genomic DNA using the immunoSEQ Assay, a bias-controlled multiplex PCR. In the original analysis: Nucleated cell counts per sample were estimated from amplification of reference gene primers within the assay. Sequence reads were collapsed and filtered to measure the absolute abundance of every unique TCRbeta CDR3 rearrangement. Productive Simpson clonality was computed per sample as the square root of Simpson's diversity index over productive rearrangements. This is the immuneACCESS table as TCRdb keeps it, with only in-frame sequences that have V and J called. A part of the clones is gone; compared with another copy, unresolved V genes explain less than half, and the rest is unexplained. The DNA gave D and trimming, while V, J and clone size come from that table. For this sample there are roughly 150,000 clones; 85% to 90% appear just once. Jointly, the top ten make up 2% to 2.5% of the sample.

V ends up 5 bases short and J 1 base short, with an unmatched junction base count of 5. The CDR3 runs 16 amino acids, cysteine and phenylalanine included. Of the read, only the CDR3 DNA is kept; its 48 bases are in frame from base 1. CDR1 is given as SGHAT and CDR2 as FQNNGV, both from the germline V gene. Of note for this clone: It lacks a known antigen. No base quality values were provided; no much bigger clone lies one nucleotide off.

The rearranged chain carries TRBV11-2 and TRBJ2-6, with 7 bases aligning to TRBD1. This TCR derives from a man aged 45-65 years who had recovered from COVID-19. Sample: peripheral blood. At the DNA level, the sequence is TGTGCCAGCAGCCCCGACAGGGAATCTGGGGCCAACGTCCTGACTTTC. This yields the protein CASSPDRESGANVLTF.